The clone carrying this T cell receptor (beta chain) has a single count. This could be a read error, since a much larger clone is one nucleotide away. The sample is drawn from a study of blood T cell repertoires in COVID-19. Study context: PBMCs, B-cell-depleted T cells, or T cells were the source of the cDNA or gDNA that made up the material.

TCRdb's table, derived via immunoSEQ multiplex PCR, lists solely in-frame clones and lacks some. The sample has roughly 69,000 clones; 70% to 90% are singletons. Sample: PBMCs or T cells enriched from blood (not recorded which). The receptor comes from a woman aged 40 to 49 with acute COVID-19.

CDR3 residues: CASSPDRGNTEAFF. DNA of the CDR3: TGTGCCAGCAGCCCCGACAGGGGGAACACTGAAGCTTTCTTT. The chain combines TRBV11-3 with TRBJ1-1, with TRBD1 matching 8 bases. The CDR3 has 14 amino acids. Trimming took 5 bases from V and 1 from J; bases not matched to a gene: 3. Germline V gene lookup returns CDR1 SGHNT and CDR2 YENEEA. The entire variable domain, with the rest obtained from reference TRBV11-3 and TRBJ1-1, is as follows: EAGVVQSPRYKIIEKKQPVAFWCNPISGHNTLYWYLQNLGQGPELLIRYENEEAVDDSQLPKDRFSAERLKGVDSTLKIQPAELGDSAVYLCASSPDRGNTEAFFGQGTRLTVV.